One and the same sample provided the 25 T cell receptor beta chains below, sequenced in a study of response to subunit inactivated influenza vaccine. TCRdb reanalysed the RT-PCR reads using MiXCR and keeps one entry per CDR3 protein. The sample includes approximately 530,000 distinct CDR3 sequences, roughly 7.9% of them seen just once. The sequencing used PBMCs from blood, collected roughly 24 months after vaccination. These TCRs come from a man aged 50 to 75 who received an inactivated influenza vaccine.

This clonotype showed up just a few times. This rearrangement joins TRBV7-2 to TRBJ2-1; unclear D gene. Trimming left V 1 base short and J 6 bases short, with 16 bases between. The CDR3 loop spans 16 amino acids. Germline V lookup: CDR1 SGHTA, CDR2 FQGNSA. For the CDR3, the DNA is TGTGCCAGCAGCTTAGGGGCCAGGTTTTCGGGCAATGAGCAGTTCTTC. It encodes CASSLGARFSGNEQFF.

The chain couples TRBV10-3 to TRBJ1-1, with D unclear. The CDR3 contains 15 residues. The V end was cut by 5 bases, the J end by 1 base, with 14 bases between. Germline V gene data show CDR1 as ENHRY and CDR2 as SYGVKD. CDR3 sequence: CAISQQLITNTEAFF. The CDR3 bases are TGTGCCATCAGTCAACAGCTTATAACGAACACTGAAGCTTTCTTT.

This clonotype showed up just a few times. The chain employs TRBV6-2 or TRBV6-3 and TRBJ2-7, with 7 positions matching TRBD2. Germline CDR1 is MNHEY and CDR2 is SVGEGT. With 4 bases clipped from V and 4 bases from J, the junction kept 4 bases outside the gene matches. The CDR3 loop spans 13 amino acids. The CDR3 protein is CASSLERDYEQYF. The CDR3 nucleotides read TGTGCCAGCAGTTTGGAGCGGGATTACGAGCAGTACTTC.

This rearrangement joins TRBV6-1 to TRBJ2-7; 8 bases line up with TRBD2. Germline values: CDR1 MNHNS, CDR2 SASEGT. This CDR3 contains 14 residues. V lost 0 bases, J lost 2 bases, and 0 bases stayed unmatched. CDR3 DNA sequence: TGTGCCAGCAGTGAAGCGCGGGGGGCCTACGAGCAGTACTTC. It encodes CASSEARGAYEQYF.

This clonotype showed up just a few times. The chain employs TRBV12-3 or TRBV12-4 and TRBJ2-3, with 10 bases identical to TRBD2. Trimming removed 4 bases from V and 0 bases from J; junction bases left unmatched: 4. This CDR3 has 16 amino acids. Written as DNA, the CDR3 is TGTGCCAGCAGTTCGCTAGCGGGAGAGAGCACAGATACGCAGTATTTT. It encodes CASSSLAGESTDTQYF.

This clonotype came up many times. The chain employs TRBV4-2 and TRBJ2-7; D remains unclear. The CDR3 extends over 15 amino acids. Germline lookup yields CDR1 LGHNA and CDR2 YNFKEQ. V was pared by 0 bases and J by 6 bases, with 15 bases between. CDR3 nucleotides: TGTGCCAGCAGCCAAGAAATTACCACGGTTCGCGAGCAGTACTTC. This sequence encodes CASSQEITTVREQYF.

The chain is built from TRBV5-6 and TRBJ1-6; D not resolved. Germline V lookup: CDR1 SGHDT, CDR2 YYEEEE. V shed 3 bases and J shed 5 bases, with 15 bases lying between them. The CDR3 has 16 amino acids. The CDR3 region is CASSSRTPGNNSPLHF. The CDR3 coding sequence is TGTGCCAGCAGCTCGAGGACGCCCGGTAATAATTCACCCCTCCACTTT.

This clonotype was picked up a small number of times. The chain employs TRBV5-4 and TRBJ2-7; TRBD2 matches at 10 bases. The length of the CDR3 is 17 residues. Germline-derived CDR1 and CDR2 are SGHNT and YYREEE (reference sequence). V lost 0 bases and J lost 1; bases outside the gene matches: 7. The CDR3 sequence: CASSLDPSGSRSYEQYF. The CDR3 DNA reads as TGTGCCAGCAGCTTGGATCCTAGCGGGAGCAGGTCCTACGAGCAGTACTTC.

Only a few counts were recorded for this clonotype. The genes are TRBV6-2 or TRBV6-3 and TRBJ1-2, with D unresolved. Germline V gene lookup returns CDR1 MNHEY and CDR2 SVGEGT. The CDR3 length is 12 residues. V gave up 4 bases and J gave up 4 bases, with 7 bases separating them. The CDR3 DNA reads TGTGCCAGCAGTTTCGGGAGCTATGGCTACACCTTC. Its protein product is CASSFGSYGYTF.

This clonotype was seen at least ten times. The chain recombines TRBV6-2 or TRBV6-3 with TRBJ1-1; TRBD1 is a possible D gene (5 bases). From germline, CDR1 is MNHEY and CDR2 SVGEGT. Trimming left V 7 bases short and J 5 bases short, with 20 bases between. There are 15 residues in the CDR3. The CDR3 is CASIKNLGGRTEAFF. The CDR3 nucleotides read TGTGCCAGCATTAAGAACCTCGGGGGGAGGACTGAAGCTTTCTTT.

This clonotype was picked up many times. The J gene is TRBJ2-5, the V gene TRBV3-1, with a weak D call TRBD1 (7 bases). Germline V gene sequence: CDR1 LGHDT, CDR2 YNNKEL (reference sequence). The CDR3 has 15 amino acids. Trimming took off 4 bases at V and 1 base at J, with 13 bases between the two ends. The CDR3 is CASSPGGGGQETQYF. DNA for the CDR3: TGTGCCAGCAGCCCTGGAGGGGGCGGCCAAGAGACCCAGTACTTC.

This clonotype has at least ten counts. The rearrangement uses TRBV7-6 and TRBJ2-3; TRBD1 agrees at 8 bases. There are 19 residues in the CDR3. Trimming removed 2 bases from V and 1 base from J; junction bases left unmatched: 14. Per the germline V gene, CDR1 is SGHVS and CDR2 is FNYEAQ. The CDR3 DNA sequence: TGTGCCAGCAGCTTAACCGGGACAGGCGATTATCTCGGCACAGATACGCAGTATTTT. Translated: CASSLTGTGDYLGTDTQYF.

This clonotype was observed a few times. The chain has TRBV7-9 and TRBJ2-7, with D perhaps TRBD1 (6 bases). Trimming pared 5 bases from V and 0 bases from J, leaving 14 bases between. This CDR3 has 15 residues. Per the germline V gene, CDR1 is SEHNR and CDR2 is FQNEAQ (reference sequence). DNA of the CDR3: TGTGCCAGCAGCAACAGCCGGGACAACTCCTACGAGCAGTACTTC. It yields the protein CASSNSRDNSYEQYF.

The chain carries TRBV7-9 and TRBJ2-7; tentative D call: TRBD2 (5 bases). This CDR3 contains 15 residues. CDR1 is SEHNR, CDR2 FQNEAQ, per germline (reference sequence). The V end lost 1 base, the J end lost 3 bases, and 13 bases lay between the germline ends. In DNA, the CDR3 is TGTGCCAGCAGCTTAGTTGGAGCGGAAGACTACGAGCAGTACTTC. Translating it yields CASSLVGAEDYEQYF.

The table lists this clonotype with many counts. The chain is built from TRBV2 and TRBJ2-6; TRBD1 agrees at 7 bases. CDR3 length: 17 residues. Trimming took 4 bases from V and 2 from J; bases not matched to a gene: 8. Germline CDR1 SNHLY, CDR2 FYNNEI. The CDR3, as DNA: TGTGCCAGCAGTGGTACAGGGGCCCTCACTGGGGCCAACGTCCTGACTTTC. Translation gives CASSGTGALTGANVLTF.

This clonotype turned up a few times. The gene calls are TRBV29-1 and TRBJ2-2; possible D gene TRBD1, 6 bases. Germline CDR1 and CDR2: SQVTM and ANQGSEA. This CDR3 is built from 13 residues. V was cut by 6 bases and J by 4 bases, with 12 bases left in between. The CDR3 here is CSVAHRVTGELFF. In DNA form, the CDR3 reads TGCAGCGTGGCTCACAGGGTCACCGGGGAGCTGTTTTTT.

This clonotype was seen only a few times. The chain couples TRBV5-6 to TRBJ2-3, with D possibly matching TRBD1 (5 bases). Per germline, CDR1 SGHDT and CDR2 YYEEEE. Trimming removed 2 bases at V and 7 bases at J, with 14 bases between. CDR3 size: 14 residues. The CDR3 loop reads CASSFYQGMNTQYF. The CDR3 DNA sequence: TGTGCCAGCAGCTTCTACCAGGGAATGAATACGCAGTATTTT.

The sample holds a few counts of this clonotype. CDR3 sequence reads: CASSLGPGQISYEQYF. CDR3 coding DNA: TGCGCCAGCAGCTTGGGGCCGGGACAGATCTCCTACGAGCAGTACTTC. This chain links TRBV5-1 with TRBJ2-7; 7 bases line up with TRBD1. Germline V gene data show CDR1 as SGHRS and CDR2 as YFSETQ. The CDR3 runs 16 residues. After removal of 0 bases from V and 0 bases from J, the junction contained 6 bases not matched to a gene.

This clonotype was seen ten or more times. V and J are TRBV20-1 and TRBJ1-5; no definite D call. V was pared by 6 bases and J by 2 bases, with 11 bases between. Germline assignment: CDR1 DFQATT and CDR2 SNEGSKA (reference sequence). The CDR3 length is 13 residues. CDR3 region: CSASTSRNQPQHF. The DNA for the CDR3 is TGCAGTGCCTCGACATCTCGCAATCAGCCCCAGCATTTT.

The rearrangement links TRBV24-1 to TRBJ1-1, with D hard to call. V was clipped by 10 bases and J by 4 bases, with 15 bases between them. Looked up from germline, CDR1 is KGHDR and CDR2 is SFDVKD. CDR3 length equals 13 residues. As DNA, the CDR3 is TGTGCCACGCGTCGGGGAGAGGGCACTGAAGCTTTCTTT. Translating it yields CATRRGEGTEAFF.

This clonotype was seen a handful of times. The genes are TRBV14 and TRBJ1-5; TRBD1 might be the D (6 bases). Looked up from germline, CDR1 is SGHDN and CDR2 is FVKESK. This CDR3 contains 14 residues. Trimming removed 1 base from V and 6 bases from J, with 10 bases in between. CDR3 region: CASSQAGAAQPQHF. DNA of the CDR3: TGTGCCAGCAGCCAAGCAGGGGCCGCTCAGCCCCAGCATTTT.

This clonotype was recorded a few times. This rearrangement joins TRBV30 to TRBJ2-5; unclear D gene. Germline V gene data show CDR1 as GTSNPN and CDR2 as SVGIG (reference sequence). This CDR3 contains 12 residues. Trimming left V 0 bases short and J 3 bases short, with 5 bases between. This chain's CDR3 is CAWSVFKETQYF. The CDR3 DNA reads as TGTGCCTGGAGTGTATTTAAAGAGACCCAGTACTTC.

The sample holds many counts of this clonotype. The CDR3 is CAIRGQGAPFEQYF. The DNA for the CDR3 is TGTGCCATCAGGGGACAGGGGGCGCCTTTCGAGCAGTACTTC. The chain carries TRBV10-3 and TRBJ2-7; 12 nucleotides agree with TRBD1. The CDR3 is 14 amino acids. Losses at the gene ends were 6 bases for V and 6 bases for J; bases not matched to a gene: 6. The germline V gene has CDR1 ENHRY and CDR2 SYGVKD.

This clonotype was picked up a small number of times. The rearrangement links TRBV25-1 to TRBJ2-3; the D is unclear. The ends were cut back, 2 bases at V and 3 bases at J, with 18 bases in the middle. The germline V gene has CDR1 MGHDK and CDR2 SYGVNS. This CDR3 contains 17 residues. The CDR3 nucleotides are TGTGCCAGCAGTGAAAGAAACATTCAGAGGAAGACAGATACGCAGTATTTT. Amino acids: CASSERNIQRKTDTQYF.

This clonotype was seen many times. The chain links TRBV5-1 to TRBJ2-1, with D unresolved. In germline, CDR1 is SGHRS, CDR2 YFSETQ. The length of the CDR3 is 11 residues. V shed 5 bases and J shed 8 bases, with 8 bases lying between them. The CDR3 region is CASRGGDEQFF. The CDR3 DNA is TGCGCCAGCAGGGGTGGAGATGAGCAGTTCTTC.